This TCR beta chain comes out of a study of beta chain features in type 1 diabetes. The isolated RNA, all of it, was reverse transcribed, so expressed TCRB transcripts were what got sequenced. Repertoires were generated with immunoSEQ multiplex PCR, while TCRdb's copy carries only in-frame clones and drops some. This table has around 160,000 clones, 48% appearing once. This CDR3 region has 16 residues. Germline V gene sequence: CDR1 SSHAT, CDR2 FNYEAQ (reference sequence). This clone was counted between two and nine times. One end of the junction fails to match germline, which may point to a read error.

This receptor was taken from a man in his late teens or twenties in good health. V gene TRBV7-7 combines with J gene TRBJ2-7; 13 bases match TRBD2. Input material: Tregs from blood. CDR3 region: CASSKGLAGDSHEQYF. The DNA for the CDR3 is TGTGCTAGCAGCAAAGGACTAGCGGGAGATTCCCACGAGCAGTACTTC.